This T cell receptor (beta chain) originates from a study of blood T cell repertoires in COVID-19. Study summary: The United States, Italy and Spain provided the acute and convalescent COVID-19 samples. T cells, B-cell-depleted T cells, or PBMCs provided the cDNA or gDNA that served as material.

Study processing details: Amplification of reference gene primers was used by the study to estimate nucleated cell counts. Data came from immunoSEQ multiplex PCR; TCRdb stores just in-frame clones and leaves some out. The V and J calls and the clone size are those of that table, but D and trimming were determined from the DNA. The table includes about 100,000 clones, approximately 87% detected once. Germline CDR1 reads SGHNT; CDR2 reads YYREEE (reference sequence). V was pared by 4 bases and J by 4 bases, with 15 bases between. The CDR3 length is 14 residues. The sequence was obtained from a human donor in a cohort sampled during active COVID-19. The chain carries TRBV5-4 and TRBJ2-7, with D perhaps matching TRBD1 (6 bases). Sequenced sample: peripheral blood. The CDR3 region is CASSPGAYSYEQYF. The CDR3 region has the DNA TGTGCCAGCAGCCCAGGGGCGTATTCTTACGAGCAGTACTTC.